This T cell receptor beta chain was sequenced in a study of blood T cell repertoires in COVID-19. The wider study: Sites in the United States, Italy and Spain provided acute and convalescent COVID-19 samples. The analysed material was cDNA or gDNA that came from T cells, B-cell-depleted T cells, or PBMCs.

Germline-derived CDR1 and CDR2 are MGHDK and SYGVNS. V shed 2 bases and J shed 7 bases, with 17 bases lying between them. The CDR3 is made up of 15 amino acids. Original processing notes: Scientists estimated how many nucleated cells there were by amplifying reference gene primers. The data were produced by immunoSEQ multiplex PCR, yet TCRdb's version contains in-frame clones alone and is incomplete. Clone size and V and J calls were adopted from that table, with D and trimming inferred from the DNA. This repertoire shows around 290,000 clones, 75% to 90% found once; its top ten account for around 13%. Seattle-derived patients entered the study during active infection and were followed longitudinally.

The source material was peripheral blood. The rearrangement links TRBV25-1 to TRBJ1-1; D gene uncertain. This clonotype was sampled from a woman between 65 and 79 years old with COVID-19, enrolled during active disease. Here the CDR3 reads CASSERGSELFEAFF. The CDR3 DNA follows: TGTGCCAGCAGTGAAAGAGGTAGTGAACTTTTTGAAGCTTTCTTT.